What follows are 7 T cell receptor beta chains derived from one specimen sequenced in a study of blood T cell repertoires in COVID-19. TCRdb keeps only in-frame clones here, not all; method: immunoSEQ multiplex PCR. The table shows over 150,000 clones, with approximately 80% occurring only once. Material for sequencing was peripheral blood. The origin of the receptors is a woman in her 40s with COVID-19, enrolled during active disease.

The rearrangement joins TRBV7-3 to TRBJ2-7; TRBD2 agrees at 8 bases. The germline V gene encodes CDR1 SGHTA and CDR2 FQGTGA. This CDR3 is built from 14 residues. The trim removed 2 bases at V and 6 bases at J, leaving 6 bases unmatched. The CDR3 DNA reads TGTGCCAGCAGCTTAGACGGGAGGGCCTTCGAGCAGTACTTC. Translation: CASSLDGRAFEQYF.

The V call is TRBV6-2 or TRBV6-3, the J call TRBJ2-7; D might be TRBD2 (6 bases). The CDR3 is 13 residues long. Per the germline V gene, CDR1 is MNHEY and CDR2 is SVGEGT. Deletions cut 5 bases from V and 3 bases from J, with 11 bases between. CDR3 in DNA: TGTGCCAGCAGTCGAGTGGGGGGCTACGAGCAGTACTTC. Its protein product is CASSRVGGYEQYF.

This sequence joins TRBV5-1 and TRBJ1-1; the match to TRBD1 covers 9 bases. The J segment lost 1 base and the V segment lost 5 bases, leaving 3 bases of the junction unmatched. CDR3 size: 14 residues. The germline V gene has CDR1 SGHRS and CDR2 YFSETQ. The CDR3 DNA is TGCGCCAGCAGACGGGACAGGGAGAACACTGAAGCTTTCTTT. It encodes CASRRDRENTEAFF.

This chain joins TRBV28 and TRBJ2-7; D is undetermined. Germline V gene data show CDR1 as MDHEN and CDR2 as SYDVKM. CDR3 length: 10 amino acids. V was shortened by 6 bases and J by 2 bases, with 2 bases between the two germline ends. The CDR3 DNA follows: TGTGCCAGCAGCACCTACGAGCAGTACTTC. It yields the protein CASSTYEQYF.

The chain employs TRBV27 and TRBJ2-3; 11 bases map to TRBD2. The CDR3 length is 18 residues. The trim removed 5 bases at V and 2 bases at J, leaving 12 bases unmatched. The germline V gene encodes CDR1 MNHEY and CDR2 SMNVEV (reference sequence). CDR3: CASSPLAGVGSATDTQYF. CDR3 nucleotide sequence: TGTGCCAGCAGTCCACTAGCGGGAGTGGGGAGCGCCACAGATACGCAGTATTTT.

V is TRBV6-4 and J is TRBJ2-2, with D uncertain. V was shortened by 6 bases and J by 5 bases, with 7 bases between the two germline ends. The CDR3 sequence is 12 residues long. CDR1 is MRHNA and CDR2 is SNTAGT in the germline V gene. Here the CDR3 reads CASSPLTGELFF. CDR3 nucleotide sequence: TGTGCCAGCAGCCCCCTGACCGGGGAGCTGTTTTTT.

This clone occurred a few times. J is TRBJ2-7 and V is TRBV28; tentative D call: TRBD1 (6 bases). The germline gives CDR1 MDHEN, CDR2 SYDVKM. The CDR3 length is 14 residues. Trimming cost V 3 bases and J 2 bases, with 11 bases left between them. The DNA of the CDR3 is TGTGCCAGCAGTTTCTTACAGGGCACCTACGAGCAGTACTTC. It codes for CASSFLQGTYEQYF.